This T cell receptor (beta chain) was sequenced for a study of early T cells in non-severe SARS-CoV-2 infection. As for the study in general: Sequencing of unsorted whole blood was done on bulk RNA, leaving chains unpaired.

TCRdb passed the 5' RACE reads through MiXCR, listing each CDR3 protein once. The data show around 53,000 distinct CDR3 sequences, about 9.8% seen once. This clonotype was recorded many times. The source of this sequence is an adult who was a healthcare worker with PCR-confirmed SARS-CoV-2 infection or an uninfected control (not recorded which). The sample comprised whole blood.

The CDR3 sequence is CASSPSPDRAGEQYF. CDR3 coding DNA: TGTGCCAGCAGCCCGTCACCGGACAGGGCAGGGGAGCAGTACTTC. V and J are TRBV14 and TRBJ2-7, with 8 bases matching TRBD1. Trimming removed 4 bases from V and 7 bases from J; junction bases left unmatched: 12. Germline CDR1 SGHDN, CDR2 FVKESK. This CDR3 contains 15 residues.